This T cell receptor beta chain was sequenced during a study of OX40 agonist ivuxolimab in advanced cancers. About the study as a whole: The costimulatory receptor OX40 (CD134) was targeted by ivuxolimab, a fully human IgG2 agonistic monoclonal antibody. Patients were allowed to have had prior anti-PD-1, anti-PD-L1 or anti-CTLA-4 therapy, and 40% of the dose-escalation patients had been treated with checkpoint inhibitors. The paper covers the monotherapy dose-escalation part of the phase I ivuxolimab trial, which included N of about 56 patients. Peripheral TCRbeta sequencing was intended to test whether TCR sequence diversity was altered and clonal T-cell expansion was caused by ivuxolimab. Intravenous ivuxolimab was administered to patients every 2 weeks at six dose levels: 0.01, 0.1, 0.3, 1.5, 3 and 10 mg/kg. Among the roughly 54 dose-escalation patients, 19 had hepatocellular carcinoma, roughly 15 melanoma, 9 renal cell carcinoma and 9 head and neck cancer. Partial responses occurred in three dose-escalation patients: two with cutaneous melanoma and one with hepatocellular carcinoma. A male proportion of 70% to 90% and a mean age of approximately 58 years, ranging from roughly 20 to 80, were recorded for the dose-escalation cohort. The research as a whole found: Which antigens the clonally expanded peripheral T cells were specific for was not determined. Clonal expansion of both CD4+ and CD8+ blood T cells was observed from baseline to week 6 at doses 0.1 to 3.0 mg/kg. Low levels of normalized T-cell clonal expansion were also seen in some patients who did not respond. In the 0.1-3.0 mg/kg groups, partial responders had among the lowest normalized peripheral clonal expansion, particularly in CD8+ T cells. After ivuxolimab, more expanded clones were found on average in CD8+ T cells than in CD4+ T cells.

The trial excluded patients who had a history of autoimmune disease or were on systemic immunosuppression. Peripheral blood for TCR sequencing was collected from all dose cohorts at baseline, on cycle 4 day 1, and on cycle 7 day 1. Samples came from an open-label, multicenter, first-in-human phase I dose-escalation trial of ivuxolimab. Adults with locally advanced or metastatic melanoma, renal cell carcinoma, hepatocellular carcinoma or head and neck squamous cell carcinoma were enrolled in the trial. Before TCR sequencing, CD4+ T cells and CD8+ T cells were sorted from peripheral blood as separate populations. The cysteine opens and the phenylalanine closes a CDR3 of 12 amino acids. Only the CDR3 DNA stays, 36 bases, in frame from base 1. CDR1 SGHRS and CDR2 YFSETQ are derived from the germline V gene. With regard to this clone: Its recognized antigen is unknown. No much larger clone is present one base from it, and per-base qualities are unavailable.

To sequence the TCRbeta CDR3 region, genomic DNA was isolated from the sorted cells. The immunoSEQ Assay was used to sequence the TCRbeta CDR3 regions. In its TCRdb copy, this immuneACCESS table keeps in-frame sequences only and misses some clones. Where compared with another copy, unresolved V genes explain less than half of these, and the others have no known cause. In all, the sample holds approximately 40,000 clones, and 80% of those were seen once. Together, the top ten hold 4% to 4.5% of the sample. The rearrangement combines TRBV5-1 with TRBJ2-5; the D gene cannot be named for sure. The J call may be in error: the DNA end matches TRBJ2-7 better. The sequence was collected from an adult with an advanced solid tumor such as melanoma, head and neck, liver or kidney cancer. Sequencing used CD4+ or CD8+ T cells sorted from blood, obtained in a trial of the OX40 agonist ivuxolimab. The DNA reads TGCGCCAGCAGCCCACACCTGGGCGAGCAGTACTTC. It specifies CASSPHLGEQYF.